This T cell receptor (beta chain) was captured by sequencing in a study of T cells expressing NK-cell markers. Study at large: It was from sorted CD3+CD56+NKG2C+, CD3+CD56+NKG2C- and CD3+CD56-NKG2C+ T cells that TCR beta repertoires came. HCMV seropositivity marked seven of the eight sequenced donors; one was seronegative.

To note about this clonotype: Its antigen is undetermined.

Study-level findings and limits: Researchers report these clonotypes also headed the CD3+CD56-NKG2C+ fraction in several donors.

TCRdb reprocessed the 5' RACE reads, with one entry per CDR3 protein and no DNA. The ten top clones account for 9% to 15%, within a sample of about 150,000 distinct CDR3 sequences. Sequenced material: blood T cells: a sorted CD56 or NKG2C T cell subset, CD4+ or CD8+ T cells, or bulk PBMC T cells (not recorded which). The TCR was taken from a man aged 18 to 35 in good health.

Here the CDR3 reads CASRQGALSYGYTF. The chain joins TRBV12-3 or TRBV12-4 to TRBJ1-2; lacking DNA, the TRBD1 call made by TCRdb goes unchecked. This CDR3 contains 14 residues.